This TCR beta chain comes out of a study of cytomegalovirus exposure and HLA in healthy donors. Broader study findings: Later work found that TCR association rates differed between HLA loci; DRB1 had the most and HLA-C the fewest.

To note about this clone: Antigen specificity is unknown.

PCR amplification relied on 60 Vbeta primers (plus 13 Jbeta primers). The data were produced by immunoSEQ multiplex PCR, yet TCRdb's version contains in-frame clones alone and is incomplete. The repertoire holds around 130,000 clones, with about 70% as singletons. The sample consisted of PBMCs. The source is a woman aged 40-49 years in good health and CMV-seropositive.

The CDR3 region has the DNA TGTGCCAGCAGCGTCCTCCAGGGCACCGGGGAGCTGTTTTTT. This sequence encodes CASSVLQGTGELFF. The rearrangement links TRBV9 to TRBJ2-2, with D tentatively TRBD1 (5 bases). The V end lost 2 bases, the J end lost 4 bases, and 9 bases lay between the germline ends. CDR3 length: 14 residues. The germline V gene encodes CDR1 SGDLS and CDR2 YYNGEE.